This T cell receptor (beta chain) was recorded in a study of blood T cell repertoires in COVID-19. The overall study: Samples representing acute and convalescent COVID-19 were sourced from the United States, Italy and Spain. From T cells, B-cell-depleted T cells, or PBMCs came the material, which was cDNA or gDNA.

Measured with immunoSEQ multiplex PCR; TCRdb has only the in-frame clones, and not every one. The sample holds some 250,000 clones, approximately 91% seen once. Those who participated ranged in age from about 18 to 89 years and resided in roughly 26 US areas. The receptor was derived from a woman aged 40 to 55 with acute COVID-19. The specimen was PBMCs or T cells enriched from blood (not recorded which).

The CDR3 reads CASSATSGSSYEQYF. CDR3 bases: TGTGCCAGCAGCGCGACTAGCGGTAGCTCCTACGAGCAGTACTTC. The chain is built from TRBV11-1 and TRBJ2-7, with TRBD2 matching 9 bases. Germline loops: CDR1 SGHAT, CDR2 FQDESV (reference sequence). J was trimmed by 0 bases and V by 5 bases; bases with no gene match: 5. This CDR3 comprises 15 residues.